Presented here are 28 T cell receptor beta chains from one specimen sequenced in a study of cytomegalovirus exposure and HLA in healthy donors (dated 2017 in TCRdb). The library was obtained by the immunoSEQ multiplex PCR assay. A mixture of 60 forward primers for TCR Vbeta segments and 13 reverse primers for TCR Jbeta segments was used in the multiplex PCR. Here the immuneACCESS table is served through TCRdb, limited to in-frame sequences with V and J called. Missing clones are a known gap in these copies; in checked studies unresolved V genes cover under half, and the rest lacks a known reason. The sample includes hundreds of thousands of clones, with 85% observed a single time. Approximately 0.24% of the sample is held by the ten biggest clonotypes. The sample was PBMCs. These receptors all stem from a girl aged 2-15 years in good health and CMV-seronegative.

This clone was seen a handful of times. V usage is TRBV7-6 and J usage is TRBJ2-3, with TRBD2 matching over 8 bases. CDR1 and CDR2 (germline): SGHVS, FNYEAQ. The CDR3 runs 16 residues. The V and J ends lost 4 bases and 4 bases, in that order; junction bases with no gene match: 10. The chain's CDR3 is CASSSAGGAYADTQYF. CDR3 nucleotide sequence: TGTGCCAGCAGCTCAGCCGGGGGGGCGTACGCAGATACGCAGTATTTT.

This clone was seen a single time. DNA of the CDR3: TGCGCCAGCAGCCCCGGGGGAAGCGGGGGGTTGTACGAGCAGTACTTC. Translating gives CASSPGGSGGLYEQYF. The chain is built from TRBV5-1 and TRBJ2-7; the match to TRBD2 covers 9 bases. J gave up 4 bases and V 4 bases, and 12 bases lay outside the gene matches. Germline V gives CDR1 SGHRS, CDR2 YFSETQ. CDR3 length: 16 amino acids.

V usage is TRBV5-6 and J usage is TRBJ2-5, with 7 bases lining up with TRBD2. The CDR3 extends over 14 amino acids. The junction had 6 bases not matched to a gene; V was cut back by 2 bases and J by 5 bases. CDR1 and CDR2 (germline): SGHDT, YYEEEE. Written as DNA, the CDR3 is TGTGCCAGCAGCTTTTGGTGGGGGGGGGAGACCCAGTACTTC. Protein: CASSFWWGGETQYF.

V gene TRBV18 combines with J gene TRBJ2-6, with D possibly being TRBD2 (5 bases). The V gene's germline CDR1 is KGHSH and CDR2 LQKENI. V was trimmed by 1 base and J by 4 bases, leaving 8 bases between them. CDR3 length equals 15 residues. The CDR3 loop is CASSPLGKGANVLTF. The CDR3 nucleotides are TGTGCCAGCTCACCACTCGGGAAGGGGGCCAACGTCCTGACTTTC.

The V gene is TRBV5-4, the J gene TRBJ1-5; D is possibly TRBD1 (5 bases). The CDR3 is 13 amino acids. V lost 0 bases and J 9 bases, leaving 10 bases between the germline ends. CDR1 is SGHNT and CDR2 is YYREEE in the germline V gene (reference sequence). DNA for the CDR3: TGTGCCAGCAGCTTGGGGGGGAGGGGGCCCCAGCATTTT. Translating it yields CASSLGGRGPQHF.

The rearrangement joins TRBV19 to TRBJ2-7; 7 bases match TRBD2. Germline assignment: CDR1 LNHDA and CDR2 SQIVND (reference sequence). The CDR3 is 14 amino acids. The J segment lost 0 bases and the V segment lost 3 bases, leaving 2 bases of the junction unmatched. CDR3 sequence reads: CASSMSGNSYEQYF. DNA of the CDR3: TGTGCCAGTAGTATGAGCGGGAACTCCTACGAGCAGTACTTC.

The chain is built from TRBV7-2 and TRBJ2-5, with 10 bases matching TRBD2. Germline lookup yields CDR1 SGHTA and CDR2 FQGNSA. The CDR3 spans 16 residues. V lost 1 base, J lost 7 bases, and 9 bases stayed unmatched. The chain's CDR3 is CASSLDRGTSAVTQYF. The CDR3 nucleotides are TGTGCCAGCAGCTTAGATAGGGGGACTAGCGCGGTGACCCAGTACTTC.

The chain combines TRBV6-5 with TRBJ1-1; D ambiguous. Germline V lookup: CDR1 MNHEY, CDR2 SVGAGI. This CDR3 comprises 13 residues. Trimming left V 7 bases short and J 5 bases short, with 14 bases between. CDR3 amino acids: CASIGPGVTEAFF. CDR3 bases: TGTGCCAGCATTGGTCCCGGGGTAACTGAAGCTTTCTTT.

A few counts support this clone. The J gene is TRBJ1-1, the V gene TRBV10-1; unclear D gene. From germline, CDR1 is WNHNN and CDR2 SYGVQD (reference sequence). Trimming removed 5 bases from V and 0 bases from J, with 7 bases in between. This CDR3 spans 13 amino acids. CDR3 sequence: CASSQLLNTEAFF. CDR3 DNA sequence: TGCGCCAGCAGTCAACTACTGAACACTGAAGCTTTCTTT.

The J gene is TRBJ2-2, the V gene TRBV30; 7 bases are shared with TRBD2. The CDR3 is made up of 15 amino acids. Germline V CDR1 and CDR2: GTSNPN, SVGIG (reference sequence). V lost 2 bases to trimming and J lost 3 bases; unmatched junction nucleotides: 6. The CDR3: CAWSSWGGDTGELFF. In DNA, the CDR3 is TGTGCCTGGAGTTCTTGGGGGGGTGACACCGGGGAGCTGTTTTTT.

The J gene is TRBJ2-3, the V gene TRBV6-5, with D unclear. V gave up 4 bases and J gave up 1 base, with 9 bases separating them. CDR1 MNHEY and CDR2 SVGAGI come from the germline V gene. CDR3 length: 14 residues. CDR3 protein: CASSSISGTDTQYF. As DNA, the CDR3 is TGTGCCAGCAGTTCCATCTCGGGCACAGATACGCAGTATTTT.

The chain links TRBV6-5 to TRBJ1-2; TRBD1 might be the D (5 bases). The CDR3 runs to 15 residues. With 4 bases removed from V and 0 bases from J, the gap between germline ends came to 12 bases. Germline CDR1 reads MNHEY; CDR2 reads SVGAGI. The CDR3 DNA is TGTGCCAGCAGTTCCCCGGGGGAGGCTAACTATGGCTACACCTTC. Its translation: CASSSPGEANYGYTF.

The CDR3 coding sequence is TGTGCCAGCAGTCCACAGGGCCGGGATAAGGAAAAACTGTTTTTT. Translating it yields CASSPQGRDKEKLFF. The chain links TRBV2 to TRBJ1-4; tentatively, D is TRBD1 (6 bases). The germline V gene has CDR1 SNHLY and CDR2 FYNNEI. Trimming pared 5 bases from V and 8 bases from J, leaving 18 bases between. This CDR3 is 15 amino acids long.

The chain carries TRBV5-1 and TRBJ2-7; 7 bases agree with TRBD1. V trimming: 5 bases; J trimming: 4 bases; junction bases outside the gene matches: 3. The CDR3 is 12 residues long. Per germline, CDR1 SGHRS and CDR2 YFSETQ. This chain's CDR3 is CASRPDRYEQYF. For the CDR3, the DNA is TGCGCCAGCAGGCCGGACAGGTACGAGCAGTACTTC. Full variable domain (missing parts from reference TRBV5-1 and TRBJ2-7): KAGVTQTPRYLIKTRGQQVTLSCSPISGHRSVSWYQQTPGQGLQFLFEYFSETQRNKGNFPGRFSGRQFSNSRSEMNVSTLELGDSALYLCASRPDRYEQYFGPGTRLTVT.

J is TRBJ2-7 and V is TRBV25-1, with TRBD1 as a possible D gene (6 bases). Trimming removed 4 bases at V and 2 bases at J, with 18 bases between. This CDR3 comprises 16 residues. Germline V CDR1 and CDR2: MGHDK, SYGVNS. In DNA form, the CDR3 reads TGTGCCAGCAGTGCAAAGTCAGGGGCTGCTACCTACGAGCAGTACTTC. It encodes CASSAKSGAATYEQYF.

The sample holds a few counts of this clone. The chain joins TRBV14 to TRBJ1-1; no reliable D call. V lost 4 bases and J lost 2, with 8 bases in between. There are 13 residues in the CDR3. CDR1 and CDR2 (germline): SGHDN, FVKESK. In DNA, the CDR3 is TGTGCCAGCAGCCTCGAGGTCAACACTGAAGCTTTCTTT. Its translation is CASSLEVNTEAFF.

The CDR3 bases are TGTGCCAGCAGCTTGGTGGACAGCTACTCTGGGGCCAACGTCCTGACTTTC. Encoded protein: CASSLVDSYSGANVLTF. The J gene is TRBJ2-6, the V gene TRBV5-6, with TRBD1 as a possible D gene (6 bases). The germline V gene encodes CDR1 SGHDT and CDR2 YYEEEE. V lost 0 bases to trimming and J lost 0 bases, with 10 bases between them. The CDR3 spans 17 residues.

The V and J genes are TRBV5-1 and TRBJ2-7, with D possibly TRBD2 on 6 matching bases. The ends were cut back, 0 bases at V and 5 bases at J, with 12 bases in the middle. CDR1 is SGHRS and CDR2 is YFSETQ in the germline V gene. This CDR3 comprises 14 residues. The CDR3 coding sequence is TGCGCCAGCAGCTTGGAAGCGGGTACCCACGAGCAGTACTTC. This translates into CASSLEAGTHEQYF.

The rearrangement joins TRBV7-9 to TRBJ2-5, with D perhaps TRBD1 (6 bases). The better agreement between TRBJ2-7 and the DNA end casts doubt on the J call. The CDR3 has 15 residues. Germline V lookup: CDR1 SEHNR, CDR2 FQNEAQ (reference sequence). CDR3 DNA: TGTGCCAGCAGCTCAGGGGCAGGGCAGCCCTACGAGCAGTACTTC. Its translation: CASSSGAGQPYEQYF.

The chain has TRBV13 and TRBJ2-3; a possible D gene is TRBD2 (5 bases). CDR3 length equals 16 residues. CDR1 is PRHDT and CDR2 is FYEKMQ in the germline V gene (reference sequence). The ends were cut back, 1 base at V and 5 bases at J, with 16 bases in the middle. The CDR3 sequence is CASSLVVTGLRDTQYF. For the CDR3, the DNA is TGTGCCAGCAGCTTAGTGGTGACTGGACTTCGAGATACGCAGTATTTT.

V usage is TRBV27 and J usage is TRBJ1-5; D not certain. The CDR3 length is 14 residues. V lost 1 base and J lost 3, with 7 bases in between. Germline assignment: CDR1 MNHEY and CDR2 SMNVEV (reference sequence). CDR3 sequence (DNA): TGTGCCAGCAGTTTATTTGGAGTCAATCAGCCCCAGCATTTT. Translating gives CASSLFGVNQPQHF.

The J gene is TRBJ2-3, the V gene TRBV4-1, with a weak D call TRBD2 (6 bases). The CDR3 is 18 residues long. Trimming took off 1 base at V and 1 base at J, with 18 bases between the two ends. The germline V gene has CDR1 MGHRA and CDR2 YSYEKL. CDR3 in amino acids: CASSQGGRPGLRTDTQYF. CDR3 DNA: TGCGCCAGCAGCCAAGGAGGCCGGCCGGGACTTCGCACAGATACGCAGTATTTT.

This chain connects TRBV11-2 to TRBJ2-3, with 12 bases lining up with TRBD2. The length of the CDR3 is 16 residues. Germline lookup yields CDR1 SGHAT and CDR2 FQNNGV. The V gene end was trimmed by 4 bases and the J gene end by 5 bases; junction bases not matched to a gene: 7. CDR3 nucleotides: TGTGCCAGCAGCTCCTGGACTAGCGGGATGATAGATACGCAGTATTTT. Amino acids: CASSSWTSGMIDTQYF.

This clone was detected once. The CDR3 DNA reads as TGTGCCAGCAGCAACCCAGGGGGCACTGAAGCTTTCTTT. Its protein product is CASSNPGGTEAFF. This chain links TRBV7-9 with TRBJ1-1, with TRBD1 identical over 7 bases. CDR3 size: 13 residues. Per the germline V gene, CDR1 is SEHNR and CDR2 is FQNEAQ (reference sequence). With 5 bases clipped from V and 4 bases from J, the junction kept 4 bases outside the gene matches. The full variable domain, with the rest looked up from reference TRBV7-9 and TRBJ1-1, is DTGVSQNPRHKITKRGQNVTFRCDPISEHNRLYWYRQTLGQGPEFLTYFQNEAQLEKSRLLSDRFSAERPKGSFSTLEIQRTEQGDSAMYLCASSNPGGTEAFFGQGTRLTVV.

The rearrangement joins TRBV18 to TRBJ2-3; 10 bases map to TRBD2. V shed 3 bases and J 2 bases; nucleotides not matched to a gene: 5. The CDR3 contains 16 residues. CDR1 is KGHSH, CDR2 LQKENI, per germline. Here the CDR3 reads CASSPSTSGNTDTQYF. The CDR3 coding sequence is TGTGCCAGCTCACCTTCTACTAGCGGGAACACAGATACGCAGTATTTT.

V gene TRBV5-1 combines with J gene TRBJ2-7; 7 bases fit TRBD1. J lost 5 bases, V lost 3 bases, and 8 bases had no gene match. The length of the CDR3 is 14 residues. Germline CDR1 and CDR2: SGHRS and YFSETQ. The CDR3 DNA follows: TGCGCCAGCAGCTCTGTGACAGGGCGCGACGAGCAGTACTTC. This encodes CASSSVTGRDEQYF. Complete variable domain (other parts from reference TRBV5-1 and TRBJ2-7): KAGVTQTPRYLIKTRGQQVTLSCSPISGHRSVSWYQQTPGQGLQFLFEYFSETQRNKGNFPGRFSGRQFSNSRSEMNVSTLELGDSALYLCASSSVTGRDEQYFGPGTRLTVT.

The V and J genes are TRBV27 and TRBJ2-4; D possibly corresponds to TRBD1 (5 bases). The length of the CDR3 is 16 residues. V lost 1 base and J 0 bases, leaving 10 bases between the germline ends. CDR1 and CDR2 (germline): MNHEY, SMNVEV (reference sequence). CDR3 sequence: CASSLFQGLAKNIQYF. The CDR3 nucleotides read TGTGCCAGCAGTTTATTCCAGGGTTTAGCCAAAAACATTCAGTACTTC.

This clone has a single count. J is TRBJ2-1 and V is TRBV4-1, with D possibly being TRBD2 (6 bases). This CDR3 is 14 amino acids long. Germline V gene sequence: CDR1 MGHRA, CDR2 YSYEKL. V lost 3 bases, J lost 3 bases, and 9 bases lay in between. CDR3 in DNA: TGCGCCAGCAGCCATTGGGACTTCTACAATGAGCAGTTCTTC. This translates into CASSHWDFYNEQFF.